The text below deals with one T cell receptor (beta chain). The antigen is unknown. The PCR had 60 Vbeta and 13 Jbeta primers. Method: immunoSEQ multiplex PCR; TCRdb's copy keeps in-frame clones and lacks some. This table has about 200,000 clones, 82% appearing once. This specimen comes from a study of cytomegalovirus exposure and HLA in healthy donors. Regarding the study as a whole: In most subjects, TCR beta sequences reportedly gave accurate predictions of HLA-A and HLA-B alleles.

Trimming removed 0 bases from V and 2 bases from J, with 9 bases in between. This CDR3 contains 14 residues. Germline assignment: CDR1 SGHDT and CDR2 YYEEEE. Input material: PBMCs. The sequence came from a woman aged 45-60 years in good health and CMV-seropositive. This chain joins TRBV5-6 and TRBJ2-7; no clear D gene. CDR3 nucleotide sequence: TGTGCCAGCAGCTTGGTCGCGAACCCCTACGAGCAGTACTTC. Its protein product is CASSLVANPYEQYF.